This T cell receptor (beta chain) was recorded in a study of regulatory T cells in long-lasting Graves disease. With iRepertoire HTBI primers and Arm-PCR of CDR3 regions, TCR beta libraries were built. In TCRdb, the multiplex PCR reads were re-called with MiXCR into one record per CDR3 protein. The sample records approximately 540,000 distinct CDR3 sequences, approximately 12% being singletons. Time point indicated: newly diagnosed GD, antithyroid drugs for less than 3 months. The TCR library was prepared using RNA isolated from PBMCs. The ends lost 1 base at V and 6 bases at J; junction bases unmatched: 9. Germline V gene lookup returns CDR1 LGHNA and CDR2 YSLEER. The CDR3 totals 17 residues. This clonotype was detected only a few times. This same sample was also taken into another study, of T cells in Graves' hyperthyroidism and ophthalmopathy. That source reports: Patients were aged 18 to 65, had disease duration under 2 months, and had newly diagnosed hyperthyroidism.

Sequenced material: peripheral blood mononuclear cells (PBMCs), taken at new diagnosis, from a patient treated with antithyroid drugs. The receptor's source is a woman in her 30s with Graves disease. The chain has TRBV4-3 and TRBJ2-7, with TRBD2 matching 13 bases. The CDR3 loop reads CASSQGLAGGSGAEQYF. The CDR3 DNA sequence: TGCGCCAGCAGCCAAGGACTAGCGGGAGGTTCGGGGGCCGAGCAGTACTTC.